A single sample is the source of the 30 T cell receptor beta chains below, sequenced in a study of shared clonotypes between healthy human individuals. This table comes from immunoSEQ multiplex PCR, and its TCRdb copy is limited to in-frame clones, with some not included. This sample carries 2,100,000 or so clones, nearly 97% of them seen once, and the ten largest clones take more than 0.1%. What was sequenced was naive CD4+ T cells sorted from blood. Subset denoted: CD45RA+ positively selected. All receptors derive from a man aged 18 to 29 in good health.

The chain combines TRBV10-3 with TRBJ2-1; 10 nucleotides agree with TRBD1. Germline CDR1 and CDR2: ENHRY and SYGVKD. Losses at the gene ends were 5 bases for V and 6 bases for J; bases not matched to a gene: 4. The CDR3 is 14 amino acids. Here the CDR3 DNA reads TGTGCCATCAGTTTGGGACAGGGGATCAATGAGCAGTTCTTC. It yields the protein CAISLGQGINEQFF.

The CDR3 nucleotides read TGTGCCAGCTCCCTGAGAGGGCCTGGAAACACCATATATTTT. This encodes CASSLRGPGNTIYF. The rearrangement joins TRBV18 to TRBJ1-3; no clear D. The CDR3 length is 14 residues. Trimming took 6 bases from V and 2 from J, leaving 11 bases between them. Germline V gene data show CDR1 as KGHSH and CDR2 as LQKENI.

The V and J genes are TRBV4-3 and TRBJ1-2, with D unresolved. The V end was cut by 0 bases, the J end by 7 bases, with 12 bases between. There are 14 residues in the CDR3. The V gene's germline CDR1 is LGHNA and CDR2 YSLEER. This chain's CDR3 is CASSQDGRVSGYTF. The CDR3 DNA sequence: TGCGCCAGCAGCCAAGATGGGAGGGTGAGTGGCTACACCTTC.

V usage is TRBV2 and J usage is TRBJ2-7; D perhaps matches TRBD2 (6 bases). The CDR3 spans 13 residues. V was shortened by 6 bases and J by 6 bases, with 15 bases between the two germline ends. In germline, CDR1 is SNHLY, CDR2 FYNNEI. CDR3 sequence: CASRGGLPSEQYF. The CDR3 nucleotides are TGTGCCAGCAGGGGCGGACTACCCTCCGAGCAGTACTTC.

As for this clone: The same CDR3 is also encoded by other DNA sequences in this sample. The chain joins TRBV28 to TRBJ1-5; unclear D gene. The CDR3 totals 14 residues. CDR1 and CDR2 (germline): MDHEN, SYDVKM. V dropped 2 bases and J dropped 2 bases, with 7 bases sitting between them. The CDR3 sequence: CASSLRRGNQPQHF. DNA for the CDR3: TGTGCCAGCAGTTTAAGAAGGGGCAATCAGCCCCAGCATTTT.

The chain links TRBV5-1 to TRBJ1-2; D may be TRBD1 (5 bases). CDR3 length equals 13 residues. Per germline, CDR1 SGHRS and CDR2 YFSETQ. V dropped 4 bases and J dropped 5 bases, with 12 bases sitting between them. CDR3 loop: CASSLGPFYGYTF. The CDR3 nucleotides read TGCGCCAGCAGCCTGGGACCTTTTTATGGCTACACCTTC.

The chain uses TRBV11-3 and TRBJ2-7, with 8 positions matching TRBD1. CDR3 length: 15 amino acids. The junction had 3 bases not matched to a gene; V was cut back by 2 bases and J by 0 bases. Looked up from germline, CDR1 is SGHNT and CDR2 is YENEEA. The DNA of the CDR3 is TGTGCCAGCAGCTTAAGGGGACAGGACTCCTACGAGCAGTACTTC. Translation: CASSLRGQDSYEQYF.

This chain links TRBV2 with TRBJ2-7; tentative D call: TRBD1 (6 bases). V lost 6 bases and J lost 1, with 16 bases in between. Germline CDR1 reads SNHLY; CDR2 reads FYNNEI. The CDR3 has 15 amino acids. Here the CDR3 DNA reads TGTGCCAGCAGGAGAGAGACAGGTGGATCCTACGAGCAGTACTTC. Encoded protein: CASRRETGGSYEQYF.

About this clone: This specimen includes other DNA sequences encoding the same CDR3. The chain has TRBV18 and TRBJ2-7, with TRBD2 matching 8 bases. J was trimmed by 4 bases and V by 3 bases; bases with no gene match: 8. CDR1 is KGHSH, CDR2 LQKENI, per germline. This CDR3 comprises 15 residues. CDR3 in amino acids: CASSPGAGGRYEQYF. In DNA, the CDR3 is TGTGCCAGCTCACCTGGGGCGGGGGGCAGGTACGAGCAGTACTTC.

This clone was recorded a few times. The CDR3 DNA reads TGTGCCAGCAGGGGACAGGCAAATTCACCCCTCCACTTT. Translating gives CASRGQANSPLHF. The chain is built from TRBV7-8 and TRBJ1-6; 8 bases map to TRBD1. V lost 6 bases to trimming and J lost 7 bases; unmatched junction nucleotides: 2. The germline CDR1 and CDR2 sequences are SGHVS and FQNEAQ. This CDR3 has 13 amino acids.

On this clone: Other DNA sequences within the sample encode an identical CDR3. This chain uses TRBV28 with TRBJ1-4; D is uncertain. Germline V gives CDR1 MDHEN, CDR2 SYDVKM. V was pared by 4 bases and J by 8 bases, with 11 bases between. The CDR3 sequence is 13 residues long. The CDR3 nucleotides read TGTGCCAGCAGTTCTGGGCTGCGGGAAAAACTGTTTTTT. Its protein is CASSSGLREKLFF.

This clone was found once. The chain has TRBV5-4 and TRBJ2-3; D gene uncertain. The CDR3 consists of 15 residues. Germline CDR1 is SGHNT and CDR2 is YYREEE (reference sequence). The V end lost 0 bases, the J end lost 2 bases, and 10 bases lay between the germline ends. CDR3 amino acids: CASSLDYRYTDTQYF. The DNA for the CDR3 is TGTGCCAGCAGCTTGGACTACCGATACACAGATACGCAGTATTTT.

This CDR3 is CAISESGDVEAFF. The CDR3 bases are TGTGCCATCAGTGAATCAGGGGACGTTGAAGCTTTCTTT. This chain connects TRBV10-3 to TRBJ1-1; TRBD1 is a possible D gene (6 bases). The CDR3 is 13 amino acids. V lost 3 bases, J lost 7 bases, and 12 bases lay in between. Germline CDR1 reads ENHRY; CDR2 reads SYGVKD.

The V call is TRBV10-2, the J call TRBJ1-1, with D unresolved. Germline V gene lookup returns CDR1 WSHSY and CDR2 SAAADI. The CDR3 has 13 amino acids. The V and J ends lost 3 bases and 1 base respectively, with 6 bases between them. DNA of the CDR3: TGCGCCAGCAGTGATAAAGGGAACACTGAAGCTTTCTTT. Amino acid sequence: CASSDKGNTEAFF.

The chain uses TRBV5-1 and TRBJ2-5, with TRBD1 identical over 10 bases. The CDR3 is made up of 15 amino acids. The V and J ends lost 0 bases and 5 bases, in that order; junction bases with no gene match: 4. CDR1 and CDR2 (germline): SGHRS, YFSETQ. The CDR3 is CASSLGQGAEETQYF. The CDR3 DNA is TGCGCCAGCAGCTTGGGACAGGGGGCAGAGGAGACCCAGTACTTC.

DNA of the CDR3: TGTGCCATCAGTGATTCTGCTGGTCGCGAGCAGTACTTC. It yields the protein CAISDSAGREQYF. The chain recombines TRBV10-3 with TRBJ2-7; D remains unclear. Between the trimmed V and J ends, which lost 3 bases and 6 bases, there was a span of 12 bases. Per the germline V gene, CDR1 is ENHRY and CDR2 is SYGVKD. The CDR3 is 13 amino acids.

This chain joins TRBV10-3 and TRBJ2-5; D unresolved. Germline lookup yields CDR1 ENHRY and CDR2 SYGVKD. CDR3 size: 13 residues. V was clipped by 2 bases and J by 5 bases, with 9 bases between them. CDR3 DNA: TGTGCCATCAGTGAGGGAGTTAGGGAGACCCAGTACTTC. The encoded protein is CAISEGVRETQYF.

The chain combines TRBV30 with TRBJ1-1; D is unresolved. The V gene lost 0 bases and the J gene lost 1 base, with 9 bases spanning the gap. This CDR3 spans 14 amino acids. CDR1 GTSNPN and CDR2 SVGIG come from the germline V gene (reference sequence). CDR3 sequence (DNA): TGTGCCTGGAGTGTTTTGCCTGCGAACACTGAAGCTTTCTTT. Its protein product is CAWSVLPANTEAFF.

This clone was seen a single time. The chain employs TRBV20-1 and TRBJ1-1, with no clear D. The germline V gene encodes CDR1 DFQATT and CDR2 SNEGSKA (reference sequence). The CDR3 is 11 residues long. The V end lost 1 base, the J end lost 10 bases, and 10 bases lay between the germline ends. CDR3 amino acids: CSARVSGRAFF. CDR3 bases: TGCAGTGCTAGAGTATCAGGCCGAGCTTTCTTT.

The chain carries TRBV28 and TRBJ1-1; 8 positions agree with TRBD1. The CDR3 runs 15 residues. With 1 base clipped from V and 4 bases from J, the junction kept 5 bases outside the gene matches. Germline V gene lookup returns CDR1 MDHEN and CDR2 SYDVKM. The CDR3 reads CASSLLGQATTEAFF. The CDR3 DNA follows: TGTGCCAGCAGTTTATTGGGACAGGCCACCACTGAAGCTTTCTTT. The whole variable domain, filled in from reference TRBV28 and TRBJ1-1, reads DVKVTQSSRYLVKRTGEKVFLECVQDMDHENMFWYRQDPGLGLRLIYFSYDVKMKEKGDIPEGYSVSREKKERFSLILESASTNQTSMYLCASSLLGQATTEAFFGQGTRLTVV.

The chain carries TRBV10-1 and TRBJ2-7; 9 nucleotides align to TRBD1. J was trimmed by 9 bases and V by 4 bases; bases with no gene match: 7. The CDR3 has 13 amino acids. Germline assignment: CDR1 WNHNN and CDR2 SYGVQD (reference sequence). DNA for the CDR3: TGCGCCAGCAGTGTGGGACAGGGTCTGAGGCAGTACTTC. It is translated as CASSVGQGLRQYF.

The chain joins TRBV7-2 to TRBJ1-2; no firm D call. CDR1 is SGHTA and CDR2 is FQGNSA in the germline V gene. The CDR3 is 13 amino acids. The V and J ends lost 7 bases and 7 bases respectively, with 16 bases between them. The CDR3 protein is CASNLADPAGYTF. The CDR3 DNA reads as TGTGCCAGCAACCTGGCGGATCCGGCTGGCTACACCTTC.

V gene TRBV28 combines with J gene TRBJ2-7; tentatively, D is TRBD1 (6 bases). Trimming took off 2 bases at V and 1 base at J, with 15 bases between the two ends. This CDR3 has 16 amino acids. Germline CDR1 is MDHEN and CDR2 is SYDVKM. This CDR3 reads CASSLGDRDKSYEQYF. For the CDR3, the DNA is TGTGCCAGCAGTTTAGGGGATAGGGACAAGTCCTACGAGCAGTACTTC.

The CDR3 is CASSLGPPLSYEQYF. In DNA, the CDR3 is TGTGCCAGCAGCTTGGGACCGCCCTTGTCCTACGAGCAGTACTTC. The chain links TRBV5-4 to TRBJ2-7; unclear D gene. The V and J ends lost 0 bases and 1 base respectively, with 11 bases between them. The CDR3 spans 15 residues. Germline CDR1 reads SGHNT; CDR2 reads YYREEE (reference sequence).

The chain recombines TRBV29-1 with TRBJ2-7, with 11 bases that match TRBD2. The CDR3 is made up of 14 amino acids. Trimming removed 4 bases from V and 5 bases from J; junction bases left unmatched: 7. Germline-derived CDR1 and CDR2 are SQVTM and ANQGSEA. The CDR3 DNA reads TGCAGCGTTGGGCTAGCGGGGGGTTTCCACGAGCAGTACTTC. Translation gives CSVGLAGGFHEQYF.

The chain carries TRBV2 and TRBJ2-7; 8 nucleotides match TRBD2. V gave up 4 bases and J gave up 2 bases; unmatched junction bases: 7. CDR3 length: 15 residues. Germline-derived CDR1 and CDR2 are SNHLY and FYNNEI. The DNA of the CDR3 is TGTGCCAGCAGTGTCGGGTCGGGAGGGGCCTACGAGCAGTACTTC. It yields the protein CASSVGSGGAYEQYF.

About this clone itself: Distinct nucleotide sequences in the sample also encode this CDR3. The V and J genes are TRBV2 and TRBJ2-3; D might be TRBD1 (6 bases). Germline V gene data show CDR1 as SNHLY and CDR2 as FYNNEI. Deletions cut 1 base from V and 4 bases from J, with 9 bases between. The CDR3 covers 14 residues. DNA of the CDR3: TGTGCCAGCAGTGAAGGTGGGGGCGCAGATACGCAGTATTTT. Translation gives CASSEGGGADTQYF. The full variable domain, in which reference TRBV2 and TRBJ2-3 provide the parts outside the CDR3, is EPEVTQTPSHQVTQMGQEVILRCVPISNHLYFYWYRQILGQKVEFLVSFYNNEISEKSEIFDDQFSVERPDGSNFTLKIRSTKLEDSAMYFCASSEGGGADTQYFGPGTRLTVL.

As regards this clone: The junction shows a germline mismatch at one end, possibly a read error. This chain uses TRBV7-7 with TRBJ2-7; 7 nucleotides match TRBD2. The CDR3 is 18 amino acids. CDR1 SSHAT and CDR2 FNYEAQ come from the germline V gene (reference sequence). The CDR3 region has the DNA TGTGCTAGCAGCTTAGCGGGTCGGAACCCACCTCCTTGCTACGAGCAGTACTTC. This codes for CASSLAGRNPPPCYEQYF.

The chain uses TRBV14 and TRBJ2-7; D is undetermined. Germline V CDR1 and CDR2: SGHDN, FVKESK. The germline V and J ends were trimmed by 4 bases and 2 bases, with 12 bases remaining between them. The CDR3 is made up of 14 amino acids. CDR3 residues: CASSLIYSAYEQYF. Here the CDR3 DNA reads TGTGCCAGCAGCCTTATTTACAGCGCCTACGAGCAGTACTTC.

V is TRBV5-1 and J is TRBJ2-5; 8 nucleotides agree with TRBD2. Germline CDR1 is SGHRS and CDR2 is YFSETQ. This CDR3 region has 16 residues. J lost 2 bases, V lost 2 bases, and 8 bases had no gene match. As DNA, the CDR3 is TGCGCCAGCAGCTTCGCGGGGGGTTTGATACAAGAGACCCAGTACTTC. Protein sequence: CASSFAGGLIQETQYF.